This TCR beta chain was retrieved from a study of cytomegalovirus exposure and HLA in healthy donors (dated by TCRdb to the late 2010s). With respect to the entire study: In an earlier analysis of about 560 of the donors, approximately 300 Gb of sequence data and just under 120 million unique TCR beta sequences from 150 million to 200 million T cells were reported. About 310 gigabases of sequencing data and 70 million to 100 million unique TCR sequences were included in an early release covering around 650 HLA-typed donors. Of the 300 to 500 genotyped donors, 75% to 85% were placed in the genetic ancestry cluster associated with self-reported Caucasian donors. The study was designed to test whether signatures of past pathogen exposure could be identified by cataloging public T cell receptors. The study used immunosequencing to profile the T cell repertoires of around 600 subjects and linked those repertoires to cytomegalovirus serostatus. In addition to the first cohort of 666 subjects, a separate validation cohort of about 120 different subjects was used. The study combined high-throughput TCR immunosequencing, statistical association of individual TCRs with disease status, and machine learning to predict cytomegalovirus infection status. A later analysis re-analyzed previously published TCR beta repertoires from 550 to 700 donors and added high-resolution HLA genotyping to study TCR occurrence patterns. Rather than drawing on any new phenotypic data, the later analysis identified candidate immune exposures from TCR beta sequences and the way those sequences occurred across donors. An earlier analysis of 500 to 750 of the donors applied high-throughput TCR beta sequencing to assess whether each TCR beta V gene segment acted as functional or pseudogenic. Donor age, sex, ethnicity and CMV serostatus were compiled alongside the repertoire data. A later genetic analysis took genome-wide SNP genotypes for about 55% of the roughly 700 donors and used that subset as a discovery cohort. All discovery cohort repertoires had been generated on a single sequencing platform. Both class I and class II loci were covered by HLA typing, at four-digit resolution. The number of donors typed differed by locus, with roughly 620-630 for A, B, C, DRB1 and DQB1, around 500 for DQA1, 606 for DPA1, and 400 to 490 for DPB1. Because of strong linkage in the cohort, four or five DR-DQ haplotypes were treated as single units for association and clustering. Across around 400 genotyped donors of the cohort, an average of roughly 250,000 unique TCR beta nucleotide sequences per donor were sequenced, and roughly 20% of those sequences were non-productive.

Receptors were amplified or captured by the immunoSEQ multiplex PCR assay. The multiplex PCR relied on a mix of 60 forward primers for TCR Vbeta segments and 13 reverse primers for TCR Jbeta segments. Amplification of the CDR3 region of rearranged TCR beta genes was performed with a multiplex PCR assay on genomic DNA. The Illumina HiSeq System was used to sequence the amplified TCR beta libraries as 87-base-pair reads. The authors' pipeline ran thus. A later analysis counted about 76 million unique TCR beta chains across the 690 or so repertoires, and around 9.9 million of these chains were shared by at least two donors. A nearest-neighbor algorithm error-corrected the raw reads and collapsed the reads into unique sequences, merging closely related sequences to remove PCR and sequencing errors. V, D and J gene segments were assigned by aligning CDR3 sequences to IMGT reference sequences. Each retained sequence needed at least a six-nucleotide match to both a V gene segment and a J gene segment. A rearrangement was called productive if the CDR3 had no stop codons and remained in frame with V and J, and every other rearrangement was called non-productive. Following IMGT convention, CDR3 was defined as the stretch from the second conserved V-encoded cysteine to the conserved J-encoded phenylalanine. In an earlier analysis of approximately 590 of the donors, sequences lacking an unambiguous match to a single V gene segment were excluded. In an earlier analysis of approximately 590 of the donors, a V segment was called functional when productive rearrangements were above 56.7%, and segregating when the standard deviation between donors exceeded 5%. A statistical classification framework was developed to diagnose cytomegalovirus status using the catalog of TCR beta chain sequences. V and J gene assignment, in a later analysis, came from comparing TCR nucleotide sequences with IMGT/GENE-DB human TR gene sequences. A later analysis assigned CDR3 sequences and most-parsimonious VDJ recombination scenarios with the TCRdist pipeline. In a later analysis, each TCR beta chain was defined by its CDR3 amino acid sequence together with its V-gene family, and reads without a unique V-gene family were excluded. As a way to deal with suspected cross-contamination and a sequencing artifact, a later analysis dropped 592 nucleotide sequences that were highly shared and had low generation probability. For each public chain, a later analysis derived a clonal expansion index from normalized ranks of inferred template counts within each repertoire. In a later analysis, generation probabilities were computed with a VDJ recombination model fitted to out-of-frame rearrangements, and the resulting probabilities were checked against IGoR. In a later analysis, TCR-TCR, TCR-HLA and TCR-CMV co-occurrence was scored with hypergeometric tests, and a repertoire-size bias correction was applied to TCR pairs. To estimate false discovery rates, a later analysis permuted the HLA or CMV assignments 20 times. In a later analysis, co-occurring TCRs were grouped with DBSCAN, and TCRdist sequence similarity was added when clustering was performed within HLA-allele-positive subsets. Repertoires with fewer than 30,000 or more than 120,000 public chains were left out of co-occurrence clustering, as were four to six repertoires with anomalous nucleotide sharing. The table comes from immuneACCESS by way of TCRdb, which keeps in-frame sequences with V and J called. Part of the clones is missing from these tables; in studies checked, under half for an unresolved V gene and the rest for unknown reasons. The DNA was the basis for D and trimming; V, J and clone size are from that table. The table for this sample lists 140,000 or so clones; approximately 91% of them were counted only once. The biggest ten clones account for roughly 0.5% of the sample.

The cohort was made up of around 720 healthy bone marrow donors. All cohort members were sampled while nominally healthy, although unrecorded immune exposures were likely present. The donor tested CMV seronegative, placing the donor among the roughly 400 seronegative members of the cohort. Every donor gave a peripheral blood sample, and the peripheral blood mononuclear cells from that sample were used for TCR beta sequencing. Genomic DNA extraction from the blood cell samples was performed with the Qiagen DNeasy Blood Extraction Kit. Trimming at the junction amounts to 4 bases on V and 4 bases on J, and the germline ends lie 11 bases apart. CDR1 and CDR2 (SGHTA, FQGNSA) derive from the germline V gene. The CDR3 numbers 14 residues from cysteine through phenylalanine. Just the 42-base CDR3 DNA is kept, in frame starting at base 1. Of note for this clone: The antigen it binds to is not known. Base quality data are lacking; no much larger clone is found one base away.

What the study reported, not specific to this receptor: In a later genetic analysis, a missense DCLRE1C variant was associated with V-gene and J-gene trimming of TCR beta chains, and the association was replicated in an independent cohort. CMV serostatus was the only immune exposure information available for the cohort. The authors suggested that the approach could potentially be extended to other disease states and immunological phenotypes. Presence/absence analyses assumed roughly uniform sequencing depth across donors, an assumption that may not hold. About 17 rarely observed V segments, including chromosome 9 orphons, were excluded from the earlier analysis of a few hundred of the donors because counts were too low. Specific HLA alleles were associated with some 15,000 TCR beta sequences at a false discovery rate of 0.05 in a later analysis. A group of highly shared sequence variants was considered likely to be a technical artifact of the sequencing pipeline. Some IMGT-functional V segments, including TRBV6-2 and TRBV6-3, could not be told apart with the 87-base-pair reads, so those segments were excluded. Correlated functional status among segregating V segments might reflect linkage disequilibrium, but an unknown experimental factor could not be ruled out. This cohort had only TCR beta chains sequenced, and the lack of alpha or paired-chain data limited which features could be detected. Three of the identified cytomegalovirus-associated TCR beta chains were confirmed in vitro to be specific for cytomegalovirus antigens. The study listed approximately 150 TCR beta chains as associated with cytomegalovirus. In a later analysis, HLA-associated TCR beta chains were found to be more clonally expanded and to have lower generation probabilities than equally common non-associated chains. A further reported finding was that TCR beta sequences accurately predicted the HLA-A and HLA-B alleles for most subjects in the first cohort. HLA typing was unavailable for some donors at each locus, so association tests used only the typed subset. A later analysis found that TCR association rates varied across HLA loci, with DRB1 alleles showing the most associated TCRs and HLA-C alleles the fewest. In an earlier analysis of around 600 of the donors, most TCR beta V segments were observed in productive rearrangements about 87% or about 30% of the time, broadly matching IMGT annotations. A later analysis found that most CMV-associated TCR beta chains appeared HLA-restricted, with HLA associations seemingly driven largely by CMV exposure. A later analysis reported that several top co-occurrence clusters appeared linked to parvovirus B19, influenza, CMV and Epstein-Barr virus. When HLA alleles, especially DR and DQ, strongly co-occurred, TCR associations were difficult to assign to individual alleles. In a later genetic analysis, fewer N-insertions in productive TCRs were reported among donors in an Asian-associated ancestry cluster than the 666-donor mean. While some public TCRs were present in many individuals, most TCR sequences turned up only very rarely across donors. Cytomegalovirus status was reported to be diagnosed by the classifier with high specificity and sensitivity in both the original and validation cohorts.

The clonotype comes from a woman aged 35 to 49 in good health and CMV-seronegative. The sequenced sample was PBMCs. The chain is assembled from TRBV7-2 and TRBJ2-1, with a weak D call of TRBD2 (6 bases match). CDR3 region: CASSSLAEYNEQFF. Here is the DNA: TGTGCCAGCAGCTCCTTAGCGGAATACAATGAGCAGTTCTTC.